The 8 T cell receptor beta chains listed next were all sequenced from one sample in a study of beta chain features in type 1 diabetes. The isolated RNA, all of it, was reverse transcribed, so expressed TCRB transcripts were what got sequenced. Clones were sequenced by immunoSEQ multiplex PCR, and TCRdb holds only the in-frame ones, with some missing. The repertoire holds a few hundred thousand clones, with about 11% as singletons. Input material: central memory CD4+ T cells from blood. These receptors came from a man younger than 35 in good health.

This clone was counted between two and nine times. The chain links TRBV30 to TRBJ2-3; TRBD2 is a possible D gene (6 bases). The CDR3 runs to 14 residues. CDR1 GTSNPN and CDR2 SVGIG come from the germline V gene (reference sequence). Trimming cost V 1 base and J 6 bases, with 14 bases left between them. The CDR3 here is CAWSDGRSSDTQYF. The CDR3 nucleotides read TGTGCCTGGAGTGACGGGAGAAGTAGTGATACGCAGTATTTT.

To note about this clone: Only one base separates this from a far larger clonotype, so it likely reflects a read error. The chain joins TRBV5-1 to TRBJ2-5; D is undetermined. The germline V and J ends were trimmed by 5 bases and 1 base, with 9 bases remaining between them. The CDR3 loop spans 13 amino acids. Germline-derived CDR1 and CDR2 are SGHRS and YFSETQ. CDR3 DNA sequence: TGCGCCAGCAGGCCCCACAGCCAAGAGACCCAGTACTTC. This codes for CASRPHSQETQYF.

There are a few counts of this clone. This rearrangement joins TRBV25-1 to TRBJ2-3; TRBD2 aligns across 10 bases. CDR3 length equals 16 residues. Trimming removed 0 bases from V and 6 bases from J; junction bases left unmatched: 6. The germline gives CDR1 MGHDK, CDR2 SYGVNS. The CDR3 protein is CASSEYLAGVLDTQYF. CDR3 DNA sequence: TGTGCCAGCAGTGAATACCTAGCGGGAGTACTGGATACGCAGTATTTT.

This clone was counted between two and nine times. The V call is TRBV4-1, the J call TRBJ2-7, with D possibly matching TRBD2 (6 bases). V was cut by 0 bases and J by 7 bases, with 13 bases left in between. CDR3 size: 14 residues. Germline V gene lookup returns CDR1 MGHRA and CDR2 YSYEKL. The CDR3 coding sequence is TGCGCCAGCAGCCAAGATTGGGCAGGGAGGGAGCAGTACTTC. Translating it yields CASSQDWAGREQYF.

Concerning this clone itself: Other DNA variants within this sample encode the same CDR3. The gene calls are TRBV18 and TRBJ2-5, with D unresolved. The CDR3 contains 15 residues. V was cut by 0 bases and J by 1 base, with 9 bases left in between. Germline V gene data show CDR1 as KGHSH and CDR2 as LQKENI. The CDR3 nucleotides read TGTGCCAGCTCACCACCAGGGCAAATCCAAGAGACCCAGTACTTC. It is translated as CASSPPGQIQETQYF.

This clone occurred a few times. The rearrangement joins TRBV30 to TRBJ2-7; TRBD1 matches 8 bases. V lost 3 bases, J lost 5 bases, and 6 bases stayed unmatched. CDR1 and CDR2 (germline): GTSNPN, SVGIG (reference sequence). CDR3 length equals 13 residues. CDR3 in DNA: TGTGCCTGGAGGCGACAGGGGACGAACGAGCAGTACTTC. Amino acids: CAWRRQGTNEQYF.

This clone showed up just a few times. The CDR3 bases are TGCGCCAGCAGCTTGTTCCCGGGGGAAAAACTGTTTTTT. Protein: CASSLFPGEKLFF. V is TRBV5-1 and J is TRBJ1-4; D call uncertain. Trimming removed 1 base at V and 8 bases at J, with 9 bases between. This CDR3 comprises 13 residues. Germline V gene sequence: CDR1 SGHRS, CDR2 YFSETQ.

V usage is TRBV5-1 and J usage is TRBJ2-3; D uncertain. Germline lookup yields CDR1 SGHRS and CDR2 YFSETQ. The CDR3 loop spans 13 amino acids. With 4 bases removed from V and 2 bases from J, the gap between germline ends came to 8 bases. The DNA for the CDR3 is TGCGCCAGCAGCCAAGCCTTCACAGATACGCAGTATTTT. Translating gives CASSQAFTDTQYF.